The 24 T cell receptor beta chains below were found in one sample sequenced in a study of T cell changes during pregnancy in multiple sclerosis. TCRdb's table, derived via immunoSEQ multiplex PCR, lists solely in-frame clones and lacks some. The table lists some 70,000 clones, around 94% of them singletons. The sample in question was CD8+ T cells from peripheral blood mononuclear cells, obtained in the third trimester of pregnancy. The receptors were sampled from a female donor in good health, enrolled as a control in a pregnancy study.

This chain links TRBV29-1 with TRBJ2-7, with D perhaps TRBD1 (6 bases). From germline, CDR1 is SQVTM and CDR2 ANQGSEA. V gave up 6 bases and J gave up 6 bases, with 15 bases separating them. The CDR3 spans 12 residues. The CDR3 spells CSVATGEGEQYF. DNA for the CDR3: TGCAGCGTAGCGACAGGCGAAGGCGAGCAGTACTTC.

The rearrangement links TRBV4-3 to TRBJ2-6; a possible D gene is TRBD1 (6 bases). The germline V gene encodes CDR1 LGHNA and CDR2 YSLEER. V was shortened by 4 bases and J by 1 base, with 23 bases between the two germline ends. CDR3 size: 20 residues. The CDR3 loop reads CASSRWGTGPESSGANVLTF. For the CDR3, the DNA is TGCGCCAGCAGCCGTTGGGGCACAGGGCCCGAATCATCTGGGGCCAACGTCCTGACTTTC.

The V gene is TRBV12-5, the J gene TRBJ1-2, with a possible D match to TRBD1 (6 bases). Trimming shortened V by 0 bases and J by 8 bases, and 19 bases separated the two germline ends. Per the germline V gene, CDR1 is LGHNT and CDR2 is FRNRAP. This CDR3 spans 16 amino acids. CDR3 protein: CASGLVPLAGTQGYTF. The CDR3 bases are TGTGCTAGTGGTTTGGTACCCCTTGCCGGGACACAGGGCTACACCTTC.

The V call is TRBV4-2, the J call TRBJ1-4; TRBD1 aligns across 8 bases. With V trimmed by 3 bases and J by 5 bases, 5 bases remained unmatched. CDR1 is LGHNA and CDR2 is YNFKEQ in the germline V gene. The CDR3 is 15 amino acids. Here the CDR3 reads CASSQHRGENEKLFF. The CDR3 region has the DNA TGTGCCAGCAGCCAGCACAGGGGGGAAAATGAAAAACTGTTTTTT.

In DNA form, the CDR3 reads TGTGCCAGCAGCCCCGGACAGATTACTGAAAAACTGTTTTTT. Its translation: CASSPGQITEKLFF. The rearrangement joins TRBV9 to TRBJ1-4; tentatively, D is TRBD1 (6 bases). Trimming left V 4 bases short and J 7 bases short, with 14 bases between. CDR1 is SGDLS and CDR2 is YYNGEE in the germline V gene. The CDR3 consists of 14 residues.

The V and J genes are TRBV9 and TRBJ2-3, with 9 bases that match TRBD2. There are 15 residues in the CDR3. Trimming at V came to 4 bases and at J to 2 bases, leaving 5 bases not matched to a gene. Germline CDR1 and CDR2: SGDLS and YYNGEE. Written as DNA, the CDR3 is TGTGCCAGCAGCCTTGTAGCGGGGGACACAGATACGCAGTATTTT. Protein: CASSLVAGDTDTQYF.

This chain joins TRBV2 and TRBJ2-7, with TRBD2 matching 14 bases. V dropped 7 bases and J dropped 9; count of bases not matched to a gene: 11. Germline CDR1 and CDR2: SNHLY and FYNNEI. The length of the CDR3 is 15 residues. DNA for the CDR3: TGTGCCAGCAATCGGGGGACTAGCGGGGGAGTGGTGCAGTACTTC. Its protein product is CASNRGTSGGVVQYF.

J is TRBJ2-3 and V is TRBV27; weak D call: TRBD1 (6 bases). The CDR3 spans 14 residues. Between the trimmed V and J ends, which lost 2 bases and 4 bases, there was a span of 10 bases. Germline CDR1 and CDR2: MNHEY and SMNVEV (reference sequence). For the CDR3, the DNA is TGTGCCAGCAGTTTACTACAGGGAGCAGATACGCAGTATTTT. Translation gives CASSLLQGADTQYF.

In this sample, this clone turned up once. The rearrangement uses TRBV7-3 and TRBJ2-3, with TRBD1 as a possible D gene (6 bases). The CDR3 length is 14 residues. Germline CDR1 is SGHTA and CDR2 is FQGTGA. The V and J ends lost 2 bases and 4 bases respectively, with 10 bases between them. CDR3 residues: CASSLFQGSDTQYF. CDR3 coding DNA: TGTGCCAGCAGCTTATTCCAGGGGTCAGATACGCAGTATTTT.

The chain couples TRBV4-1 to TRBJ1-4; 11 bases fit TRBD1. Germline V gene lookup returns CDR1 MGHRA and CDR2 YSYEKL. This CDR3 contains 16 residues. V lost 5 bases and J lost 2; bases outside the gene matches: 4. CDR3 sequence (DNA): TGCGCCAGCAGCAACGGACAGGGGGCTACTAATGAAAAACTGTTTTTT. It encodes CASSNGQGATNEKLFF.

The gene calls are TRBV9 and TRBJ2-3; 8 positions match TRBD2. The CDR3 runs 17 residues. The germline CDR1 and CDR2 sequences are SGDLS and YYNGEE. J was trimmed by 3 bases and V by 3 bases; bases with no gene match: 12. CDR3 bases: TGTGCCAGCAGCGCCCCCCCCGGACTAGCCCATACAGATACGCAGTATTTT. Residues: CASSAPPGLAHTDTQYF.

The CDR3 loop reads CAWAPQGATAFF. CDR3 DNA sequence: TGTGCCTGGGCCCCTCAGGGGGCTACAGCTTTCTTT. This chain links TRBV30 with TRBJ1-1, with 8 bases lining up with TRBD1. Germline V CDR1 and CDR2: GTSNPN, SVGIG (reference sequence). The V and J ends lost 5 bases and 10 bases, in that order; junction bases with no gene match: 9. The CDR3 totals 12 residues. The full variable domain, rest sourced from reference TRBV30 and TRBJ1-1, is SQTIHQWPATLVQPVGSPLSLECTVEGTSNPNLYWYRQAAGRGLQLLFYSVGIGQISSEVPQNLSASRPQDRQFILSSKKLLLSDSGFYLCAWAPQGATAFFGQGTRLTVV.

J is TRBJ2-5 and V is TRBV7-9, with D uncertain. V dropped 1 base and J dropped 4 bases, with 13 bases sitting between them. The CDR3 sequence is 15 residues long. Germline CDR1 SEHNR, CDR2 FQNEAQ (reference sequence). The DNA of the CDR3 is TGTGCCAGCAGCTTAGTTTCAAGCGTTCGAGAGACCCAGTACTTC. Residues: CASSLVSSVRETQYF.

The rearrangement joins TRBV14 to TRBJ2-6, with 9 bases that match TRBD1. Germline V gene data show CDR1 as SGHDN and CDR2 as FVKESK. The CDR3 sequence is 15 residues long. Trimming took 6 bases from V and 4 from J; bases not matched to a gene: 4. CDR3 sequence: CASSGTGYGANVLTF. CDR3 DNA sequence: TGTGCCAGCAGTGGGACAGGGTACGGGGCCAACGTCCTGACTTTC.

V is TRBV4-2 and J is TRBJ2-2, with 11 bases identical to TRBD2. The germline gives CDR1 LGHNA, CDR2 YNFKEQ. With 1 base clipped from V and 3 bases from J, the junction kept 4 bases outside the gene matches. The CDR3 loop spans 17 amino acids. The chain's CDR3 is CASSQALAGGHTGELFF. Written as DNA, the CDR3 is TGTGCCAGCAGCCAAGCCCTAGCGGGGGGACACACCGGGGAGCTGTTTTTT.

J is TRBJ1-1 and V is TRBV29-1; 7 bases fit TRBD1. This CDR3 is built from 12 residues. Germline V gene lookup returns CDR1 SQVTM and CDR2 ANQGSEA. V lost 6 bases and J lost 4; bases outside the gene matches: 5. The CDR3 spells CSVGTAPTEAFF. DNA of the CDR3: TGCAGCGTGGGGACAGCGCCCACTGAAGCTTTCTTT.

The chain couples TRBV6-5 to TRBJ2-1; possibly TRBD2 for D (7 bases). The CDR3 spans 13 residues. The germline V gene has CDR1 MNHEY and CDR2 SVGAGI. V lost 10 bases and J 8 bases, leaving 18 bases between the germline ends. In nucleotides, the CDR3 is TGTGCCACGGGGAGGGGGGGCCAGGATGAGCAGTTCTTC. As protein: CATGRGGQDEQFF.

The chain combines TRBV2 with TRBJ1-5; the D is unclear. Germline lookup yields CDR1 SNHLY and CDR2 FYNNEI. V dropped 2 bases and J dropped 0 bases, with 8 bases sitting between them. The CDR3 runs to 15 residues. The CDR3 protein is CASSEWLDSNQPQHF. The DNA for the CDR3 is TGTGCCAGCAGTGAATGGCTTGATAGCAATCAGCCCCAGCATTTT.

This clone was seen just once. The gene calls are TRBV7-3 and TRBJ2-3, with 9 bases aligning to TRBD2. The CDR3 sequence is 15 residues long. Germline assignment: CDR1 SGHTA and CDR2 FQGTGA. V lost 4 bases to trimming and J lost 6 bases; unmatched junction nucleotides: 8. The CDR3 DNA follows: TGTGCCAGCAGCTCAAGCGGGGGGAAAAGGGATACGCAGTATTTT. Its protein product is CASSSSGGKRDTQYF.

This rearrangement joins TRBV19 to TRBJ1-2; D gene uncertain. V was trimmed by 3 bases and J by 0 bases, leaving 11 bases between them. The CDR3 is made up of 15 amino acids. Germline assignment: CDR1 LNHDA and CDR2 SQIVND (reference sequence). The CDR3, as DNA: TGTGCCAGTAGTATCGGGAGGGCTGCTAACTATGGCTACACCTTC. Its translation is CASSIGRAANYGYTF.

The chain employs TRBV2 and TRBJ2-1; TRBD1 matches at 7 bases. The CDR3 loop spans 14 amino acids. Germline-derived CDR1 and CDR2 are SNHLY and FYNNEI. The V and J ends lost 5 bases and 5 bases, in that order; junction bases with no gene match: 6. CDR3 nucleotides: TGTGCCAGCAGTTCTTTAACAGGGGACAATGAGCAGTTCTTC. Protein product: CASSSLTGDNEQFF.

The rearrangement links TRBV5-1 to TRBJ1-1; 11 nucleotides line up with TRBD1. J lost 3 bases, V lost 2 bases, and 9 bases had no gene match. CDR3 length equals 17 residues. Germline V gene data show CDR1 as SGHRS and CDR2 as YFSETQ. This chain's CDR3 is CASSLRGTGGRDTEAFF. The CDR3 coding sequence is TGCGCCAGCAGCTTAAGAGGGACAGGGGGTCGGGACACTGAAGCTTTCTTT.

This clone has only a few counts. The chain recombines TRBV6-4 with TRBJ1-1, with D tentatively TRBD1 (5 bases). The CDR3 contains 13 residues. Looked up from germline, CDR1 is MRHNA and CDR2 is SNTAGT. V gave up 10 bases and J gave up 0 bases, with 12 bases separating them. The CDR3 loop is CATSDTLNTEAFF. The CDR3 DNA reads TGTGCCACATCGGACACCCTGAACACTGAAGCTTTCTTT.

The chain couples TRBV29-1 to TRBJ2-7; a weak D match, TRBD1 (5 bases). This CDR3 has 13 residues. CDR1 is SQVTM, CDR2 ANQGSEA, per germline. Trimming shortened V by 1 base and J by 4 bases, and 11 bases separated the two germline ends. The CDR3 region has the DNA TGCAGCGTTGAAGTACCGCAGGGATACGAGCAGTACTTC. Translating it yields CSVEVPQGYEQYF.